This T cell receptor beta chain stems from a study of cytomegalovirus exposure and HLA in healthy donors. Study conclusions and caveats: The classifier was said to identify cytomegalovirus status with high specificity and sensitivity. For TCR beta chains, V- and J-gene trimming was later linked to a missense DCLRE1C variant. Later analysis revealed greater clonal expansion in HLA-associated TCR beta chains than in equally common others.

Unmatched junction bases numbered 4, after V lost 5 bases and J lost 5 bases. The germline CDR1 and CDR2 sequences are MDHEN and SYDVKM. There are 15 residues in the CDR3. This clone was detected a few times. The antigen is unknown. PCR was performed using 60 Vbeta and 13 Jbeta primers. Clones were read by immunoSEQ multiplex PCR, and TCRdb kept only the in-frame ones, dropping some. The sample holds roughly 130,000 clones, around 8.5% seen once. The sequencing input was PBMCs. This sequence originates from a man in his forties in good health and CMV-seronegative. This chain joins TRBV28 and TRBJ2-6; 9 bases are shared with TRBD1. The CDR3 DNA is TGTGCCAGCAGTCCACAGGGGGCGCGGGCCAACGTCCTGACTTTC. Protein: CASSPQGARANVLTF.